In this sample, the clone carrying this T cell receptor (beta chain) turned up a few times. This record comes from a study of T cells after yellow fever vaccination. Study findings and constraints: Post-booster samples contained most primary-vaccination clones (around 95% CD4, less than 90% CD8). The secondary response was weaker, and its peak arrived faster, on day 5 versus 15. From the bulk population, abundant clonotypes could contaminate and appear within FACS-sorted repertoires.

5'RACE template switching produced TCR cDNA carrying a universal primer site and UMIs. One entry per CDR3 protein results from TCRdb running MiXCR on the 5' RACE reads. In the table there are over 65,000 distinct CDR3 sequences, less than 15% of which are singletons. This sequence was found in a man between 18 and 29 years old who received the YFV17D yellow fever vaccine. The specimen was CD8+ T cells not binding an NS4B(214-222) dextramer, sorted from PBMCs, collected less than 25 days after the first yellow fever vaccination.

The CDR3 protein is CASSLSPSGTEAFF. The CDR3, as DNA: TGCGCCAGCAGCCTGAGCCCCTCGGGGACTGAAGCTTTCTTT. This sequence joins TRBV4-1 and TRBJ1-1; no reliable D call. V was shortened by 4 bases and J by 5 bases, with 14 bases between the two germline ends. CDR1 and CDR2 (germline): MGHRA, YSYEKL. The CDR3 has 14 residues.